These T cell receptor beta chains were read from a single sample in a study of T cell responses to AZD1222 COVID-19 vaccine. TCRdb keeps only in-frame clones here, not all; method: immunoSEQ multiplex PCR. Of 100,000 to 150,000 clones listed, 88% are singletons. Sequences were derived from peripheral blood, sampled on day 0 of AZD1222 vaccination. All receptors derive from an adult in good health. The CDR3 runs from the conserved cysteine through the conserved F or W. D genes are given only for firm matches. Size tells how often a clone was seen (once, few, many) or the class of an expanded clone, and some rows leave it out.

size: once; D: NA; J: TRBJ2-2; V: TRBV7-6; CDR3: CASSLARGGTGELFF; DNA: TGTGCCAGCAGCTTAGCGCGCGGCGGGACCGGGGAGCTGTTTTTT
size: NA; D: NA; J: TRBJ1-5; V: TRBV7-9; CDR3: CASRLEGDPRRSNQPQHF; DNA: TGTGCCAGCAGGTTAGAAGGAGACCCCCGGCGGAGCAATCAGCCCCAGCATTTT
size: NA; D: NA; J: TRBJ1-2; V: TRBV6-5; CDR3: CASRPTGALSGYTF; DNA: TGTGCCAGCAGACCGACAGGTGCCCTTTCGGGCTACACCTTC
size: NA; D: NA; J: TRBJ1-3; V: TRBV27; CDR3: CASSLKGHPGNTIYF; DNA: TGTGCCAGCAGCCTAAAGGGACATCCTGGAAACACCATATATTTT
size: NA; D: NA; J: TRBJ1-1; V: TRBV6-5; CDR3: CASSQDQNTEAFF; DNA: TGTGCCAGCTCCCAGGACCAGAACACTGAAGCTTTCTTT
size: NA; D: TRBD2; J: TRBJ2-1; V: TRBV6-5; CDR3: CASSYASGLGEQFF; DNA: TGTGCCAGCAGTTACGCTAGCGGCCTAGGTGAGCAGTTCTTC
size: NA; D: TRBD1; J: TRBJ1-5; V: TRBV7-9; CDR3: CASSRDRAQPQHF; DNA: TGTGCCAGCAGCCGCGACAGGGCTCAGCCCCAGCATTTT
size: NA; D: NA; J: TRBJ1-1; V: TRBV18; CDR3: CASSPMTANTEAFF; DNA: TGTGCCAGCTCCCCCATGACGGCGAACACTGAAGCTTTCTTT
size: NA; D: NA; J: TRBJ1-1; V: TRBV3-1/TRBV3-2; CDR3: CASSQDWLSAEAFF; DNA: TGTGCCAGCAGCCAAGACTGGCTGAGCGCTGAAGCTTTCTTT
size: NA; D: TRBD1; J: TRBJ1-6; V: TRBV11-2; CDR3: CASSLAGQGLPLHF; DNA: TGTGCCAGCAGCTTAGCGGGACAGGGCCTACCCCTCCACTTT
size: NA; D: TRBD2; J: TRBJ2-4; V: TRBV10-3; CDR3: CAISESGAGVAKNIQYF; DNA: TGTGCCATCAGTGAGTCGGGAGCGGGGGTAGCCAAAAACATTCAGTACTTC
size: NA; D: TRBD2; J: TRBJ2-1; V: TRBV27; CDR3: CASSLPLAEYNEQFF; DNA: TGTGCCAGCAGTTTACCCCTAGCGGAGTACAATGAGCAGTTCTTC
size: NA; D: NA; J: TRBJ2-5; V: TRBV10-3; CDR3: CAISEVDPQETQYF; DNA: TGTGCCATCAGTGAAGTAGACCCCCAAGAGACCCAGTACTTC
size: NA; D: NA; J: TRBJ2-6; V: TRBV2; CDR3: CASGPAGYGANVLTF; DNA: TGTGCCAGCGGGCCTGCTGGGTATGGGGCCAACGTCCTGACTTTC
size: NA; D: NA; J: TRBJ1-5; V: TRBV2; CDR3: CASSDRRYSNQPQHF; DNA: TGTGCCAGCAGTGATCGACGGTATAGCAATCAGCCCCAGCATTTT
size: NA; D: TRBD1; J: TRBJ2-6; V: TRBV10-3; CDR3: CAISESWTGDRTGANVLTF; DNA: TGTGCCATCAGTGAGTCATGGACAGGGGATAGAACTGGGGCCAACGTCCTGACTTTC
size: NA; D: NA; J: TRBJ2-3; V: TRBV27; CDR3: CASSSGGRGTDTQYF; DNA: TGTGCCAGCAGTTCAGGGGGACGGGGGACAGATACGCAGTATTTT
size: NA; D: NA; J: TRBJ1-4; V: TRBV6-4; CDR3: CAGRQRKGEKLFF; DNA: TGTGCCGGCCGACAGAGGAAGGGAGAAAAACTGTTTTTT
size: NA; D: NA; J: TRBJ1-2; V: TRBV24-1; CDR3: CATSSASGAYGYTF; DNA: TGTGCCACCAGTAGCGCCAGCGGCGCATATGGCTACACCTTC
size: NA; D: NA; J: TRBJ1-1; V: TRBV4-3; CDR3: CASSPRGGEAFF; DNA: TGCGCCAGCAGCCCCCGAGGTGGTGAAGCTTTCTTT
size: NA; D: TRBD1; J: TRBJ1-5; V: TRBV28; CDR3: CASSKGQGYDQPQHF; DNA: TGTGCCAGCAGCAAGGGACAGGGTTATGATCAGCCCCAGCATTTT
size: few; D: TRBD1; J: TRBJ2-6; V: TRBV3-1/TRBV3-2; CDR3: CASSQVGRGRWSGANVLTF; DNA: TGTGCCAGCAGCCAAGTTGGAAGGGGGCGGTGGTCTGGGGCCAACGTCCTGACTTTC
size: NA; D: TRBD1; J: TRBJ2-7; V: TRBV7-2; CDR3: CASSLTRDSNYEQYF; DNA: TGTGCCAGCAGTTTGACCCGGGACAGTAACTACGAGCAGTACTTC
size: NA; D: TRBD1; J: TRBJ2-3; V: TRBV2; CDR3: CASSPGQGVWTDTQYF; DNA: TGTGCCAGCAGTCCGGGACAGGGGGTTTGGACAGATACGCAGTATTTT
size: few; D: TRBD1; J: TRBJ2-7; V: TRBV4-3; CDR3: CASSQDLGRGPYEQYF; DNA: TGCGCCAGCAGCCAAGATTTGGGCAGGGGGCCCTACGAGCAGTACTTC
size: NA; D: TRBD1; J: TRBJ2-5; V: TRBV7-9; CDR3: CASSLETLDRGRWETQYF; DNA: TGTGCCAGCAGCTTAGAGACCCTTGACAGGGGGCGCTGGGAGACCCAGTACTTC
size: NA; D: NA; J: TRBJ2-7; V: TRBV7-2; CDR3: CASSSIGHSSYEQYF; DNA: TGTGCCAGCAGCTCTATTGGACACAGCTCCTACGAGCAGTACTTC
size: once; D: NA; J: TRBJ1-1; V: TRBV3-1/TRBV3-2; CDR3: CASSQESMNTEAFF; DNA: TGTGCCAGCAGCCAAGAAAGCATGAACACTGAAGCTTTCTTT
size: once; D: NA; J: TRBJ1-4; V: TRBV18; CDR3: CASQPDSRNEKLFF; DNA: TGTGCCAGCCAACCAGACAGTAGGAATGAAAAACTGTTTTTT
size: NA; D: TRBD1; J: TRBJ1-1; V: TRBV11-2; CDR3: CASNLRGLFTEAFF; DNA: TGTGCCAGCAACCTCAGGGGGCTTTTCACTGAAGCTTTCTTT
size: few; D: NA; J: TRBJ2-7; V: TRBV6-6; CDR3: CASSPGTREEQYF; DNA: TGTGCCAGCAGTCCCGGGACCCGCGAGGAGCAGTACTTC
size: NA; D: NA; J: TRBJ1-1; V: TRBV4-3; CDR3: CASSLTTENTEAFF; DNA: TGCGCCAGCAGCCTGACTACAGAGAACACTGAAGCTTTCTTT
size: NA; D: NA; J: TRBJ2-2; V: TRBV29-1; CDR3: CSVGGQGSGTGELFF; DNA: TGCAGCGTTGGTGGGCAGGGTAGTGGCACCGGGGAGCTGTTTTTT
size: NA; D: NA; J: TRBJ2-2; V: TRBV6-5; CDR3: CASSYSQGSTGELFF; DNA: TGTGCCAGCAGTTACTCCCAGGGAAGCACCGGGGAGCTGTTTTTT
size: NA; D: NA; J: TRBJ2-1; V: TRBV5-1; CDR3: CASSSTSYNEQFF; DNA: TGCGCCAGCAGCTCGACCTCCTACAATGAGCAGTTCTTC
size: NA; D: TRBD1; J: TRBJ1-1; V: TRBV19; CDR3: CASIGAGGANTEAFF; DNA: TGTGCCAGTATCGGTGCAGGGGGCGCGAACACTGAAGCTTTCTTT
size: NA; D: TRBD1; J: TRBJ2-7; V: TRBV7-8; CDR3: CASSRNRDRAYEQYF; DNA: TGTGCCAGCAGTAGAAACCGGGACAGGGCCTACGAGCAGTACTTC
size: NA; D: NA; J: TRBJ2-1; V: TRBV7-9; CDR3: CASSPTRYNEQFF; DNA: TGTGCCAGCAGCCCGACACGATACAATGAGCAGTTCTTC
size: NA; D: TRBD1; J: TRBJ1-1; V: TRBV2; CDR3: CASLWGQLTEAFF; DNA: TGTGCCAGCCTATGGGGACAGCTCACTGAAGCTTTCTTT
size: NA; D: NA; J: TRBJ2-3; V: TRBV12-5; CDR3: CASGSGDTQYF; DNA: TGTGCTAGTGGTTCCGGGGATACGCAGTATTTT
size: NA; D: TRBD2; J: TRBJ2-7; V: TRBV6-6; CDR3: CASSLGEGNEQYF; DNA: TGTGCCAGCAGTTTAGGGGAGGGTAACGAGCAGTACTTC